What follows are 8 T cell receptor beta chains derived from one specimen sequenced in a study of blood T cell repertoires in COVID-19. Here immunoSEQ multiplex PCR was the method, and the copy in TCRdb shows in-frame clones only, minus some. The sample shows some 240,000 clones, about 86% of them seen only once. What was sequenced was PBMCs or T cells enriched from blood (not recorded which). Receptors originate from a man younger than 40 with acute COVID-19.

The chain couples TRBV10-2 to TRBJ2-1; 7 bases map to TRBD2. The germline gives CDR1 WSHSY, CDR2 SAAADI. The CDR3 spans 13 residues. With 6 bases clipped from V and 7 bases from J, the junction kept 6 bases outside the gene matches. DNA for the CDR3: TGCGCCAGCAGACAGTTCGGGGGGAATGAGCAGTTCTTC. Protein: CASRQFGGNEQFF.

This clone appeared a few times. The chain's CDR3 is CASSLRGVAEAFF. The CDR3 DNA reads as TGTGCCAGCAGCTTGCGGGGGGTCGCTGAAGCTTTCTTT. V is TRBV5-8 and J is TRBJ1-1, with D perhaps TRBD1 (5 bases). Germline V lookup: CDR1 SGHTS, CDR2 YDEGEE. CDR3 size: 13 residues. V gave up 1 base and J gave up 6 bases, with 10 bases separating them.

The chain joins TRBV6-2 or TRBV6-3 to TRBJ1-3; D might be TRBD1 (5 bases). The germline CDR1 and CDR2 sequences are MNHEY and SVGEGT. V was trimmed by 2 bases and J by 0 bases, leaving 8 bases between them. The CDR3 is 15 amino acids. The CDR3 coding sequence is TGTGCCAGCAGTTACGGCGGGGCCTCTGGAAACACCATATATTTT. The encoded protein is CASSYGGASGNTIYF.

This chain links TRBV6-5 with TRBJ2-1, with TRBD2 as a possible D gene (6 bases). Trimming removed 2 bases at V and 7 bases at J, with 15 bases between. Germline V gene lookup returns CDR1 MNHEY and CDR2 SVGAGI. The CDR3 length is 15 residues. CDR3 bases: TGTGCCAGCAGTTACGGGGGGATTAGTTTTAATGAGCAGTTCTTC. As protein: CASSYGGISFNEQFF.

This clone has just a few counts. The genes are TRBV5-4 and TRBJ2-3; unclear D gene. The CDR3 runs to 14 residues. CDR1 SGHNT and CDR2 YYREEE come from the germline V gene (reference sequence). Trimming took 8 bases from V and 2 from J, leaving 15 bases between them. CDR3 loop: CASRAWKSTDTQYF. In DNA, the CDR3 is TGTGCCAGTAGAGCGTGGAAGTCCACAGATACGCAGTATTTT.

This clone was found a few times. The chain recombines TRBV6-2 or TRBV6-3 with TRBJ2-6, with a weak D call TRBD2 (6 bases). The V end lost 5 bases, the J end lost 0 bases, and 8 bases lay between the germline ends. The CDR3 spans 15 residues. Germline-derived CDR1 and CDR2 are MNHEY and SVGEGT. The CDR3 sequence is CASSRRGSGANVLTF. In DNA form, the CDR3 reads TGTGCCAGCAGTAGGCGGGGCTCTGGGGCCAACGTCCTGACTTTC.

The chain recombines TRBV5-4 with TRBJ2-5; TRBD1 matches 12 bases. Trimming cost V 5 bases and J 5 bases; bases outside gene matches: 4. The CDR3 is 14 residues long. Germline V lookup: CDR1 SGHNT, CDR2 YYREEE (reference sequence). The CDR3: CASRRDRGQETQYF. For the CDR3, the DNA is TGTGCCAGCAGGAGGGACAGGGGGCAGGAGACCCAGTACTTC.

This clone was observed once. This rearrangement joins TRBV6-5 to TRBJ1-3; D remains unclear. V lost 7 bases to trimming and J lost 0 bases, with 13 bases between them. The CDR3 totals 15 residues. The V gene's germline CDR1 is MNHEY and CDR2 SVGAGI. CDR3 residues: CASTHGDSSGNTIYF. As DNA, the CDR3 is TGTGCCAGCACACACGGGGATAGCTCTGGAAACACCATATATTTT.